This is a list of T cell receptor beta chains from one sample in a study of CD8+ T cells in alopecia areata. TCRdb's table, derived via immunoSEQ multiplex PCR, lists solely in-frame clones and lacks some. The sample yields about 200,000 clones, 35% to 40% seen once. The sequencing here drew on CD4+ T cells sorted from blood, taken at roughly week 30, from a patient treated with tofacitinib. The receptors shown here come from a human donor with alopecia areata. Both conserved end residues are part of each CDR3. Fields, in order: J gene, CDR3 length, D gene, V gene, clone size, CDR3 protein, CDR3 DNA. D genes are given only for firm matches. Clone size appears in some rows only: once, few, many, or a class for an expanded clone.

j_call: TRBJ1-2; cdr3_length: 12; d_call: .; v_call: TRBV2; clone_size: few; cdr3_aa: CASSSEGGGYTF; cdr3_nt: TGTGCCAGCAGTTCAGAAGGGGGTGGCTACACCTTC
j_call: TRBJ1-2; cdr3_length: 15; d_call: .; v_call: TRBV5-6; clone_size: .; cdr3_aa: CASKPKGPTRDGYTF; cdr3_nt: TGTGCCAGCAAACCGAAGGGACCTACGCGGGATGGCTACACCTTC
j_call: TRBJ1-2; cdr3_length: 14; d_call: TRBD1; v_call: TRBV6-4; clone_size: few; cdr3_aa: CASSPRGTDYGYTF; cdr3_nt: TGTGCCAGCAGTCCTAGGGGGACAGACTATGGCTACACCTTC
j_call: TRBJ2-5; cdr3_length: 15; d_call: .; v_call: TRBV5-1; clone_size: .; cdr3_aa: CASSLGAGDGETQYF; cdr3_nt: TGCGCCAGCAGCTTGGGGGCAGGGGATGGCGAGACCCAGTACTTC
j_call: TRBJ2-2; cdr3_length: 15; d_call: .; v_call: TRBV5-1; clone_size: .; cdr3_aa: CASSSSLPSAGELFF; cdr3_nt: TGCGCCAGCAGCTCCTCCCTTCCTAGTGCCGGGGAGCTGTTTTTT
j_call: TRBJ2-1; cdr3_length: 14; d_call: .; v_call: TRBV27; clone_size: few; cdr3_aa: CANLGDAHYNEQFF; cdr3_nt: TGTGCCAACCTGGGGGACGCCCATTACAATGAGCAGTTCTTC
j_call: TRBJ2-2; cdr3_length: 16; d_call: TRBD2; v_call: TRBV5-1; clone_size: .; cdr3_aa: CASSFGPLAGPGELFF; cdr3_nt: TGCGCCAGCAGCTTTGGCCCCCTAGCGGGACCCGGGGAGCTGTTTTTT
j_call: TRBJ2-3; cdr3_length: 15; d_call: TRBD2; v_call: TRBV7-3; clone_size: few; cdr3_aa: CASSLETSGVDTQYF; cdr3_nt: TGTGCCAGCAGCCTGGAGACTAGCGGGGTAGATACGCAGTATTTT
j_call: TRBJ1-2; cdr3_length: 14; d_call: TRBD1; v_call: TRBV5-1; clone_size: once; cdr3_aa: CASSLDRGTGGYTF; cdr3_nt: TGCGCCAGCAGCCTGGACAGGGGTACGGGTGGCTACACCTTC
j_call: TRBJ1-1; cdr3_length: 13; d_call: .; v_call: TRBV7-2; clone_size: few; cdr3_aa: CASSLGQNTEAFF; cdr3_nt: TGTGCCAGCAGTCTCGGACAAAACACTGAAGCTTTCTTT
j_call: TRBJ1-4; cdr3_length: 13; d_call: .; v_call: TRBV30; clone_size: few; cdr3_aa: CASPGITNEKLFF; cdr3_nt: TGTGCCTCCCCCGGGATTACTAATGAAAAACTGTTTTTT
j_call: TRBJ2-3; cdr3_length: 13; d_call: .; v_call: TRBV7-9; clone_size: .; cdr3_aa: CASMYGSADTQYF; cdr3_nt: TGTGCCAGCATGTACGGGAGTGCAGATACGCAGTATTTT
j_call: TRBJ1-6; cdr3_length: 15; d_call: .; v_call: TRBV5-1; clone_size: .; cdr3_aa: CASSRWTGDNSPLHF; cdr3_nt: TGCGCCAGCAGCCGATGGACGGGTGATAATTCACCCCTCCACTTT
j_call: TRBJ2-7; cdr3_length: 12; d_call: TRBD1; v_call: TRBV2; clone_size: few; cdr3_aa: CASRGQGYEQYF; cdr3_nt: TGTGCCAGCAGAGGACAGGGGTACGAGCAGTACTTC
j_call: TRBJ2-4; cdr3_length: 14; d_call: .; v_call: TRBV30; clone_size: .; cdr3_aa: CAWNGPRRGNIQYF; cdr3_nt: TGTGCCTGGAACGGACCCAGGAGAGGTAACATTCAGTACTTC
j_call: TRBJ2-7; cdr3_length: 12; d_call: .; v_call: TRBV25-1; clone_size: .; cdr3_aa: CASSDGSNEQYF; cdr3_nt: TGTGCCAGCAGTGACGGGAGCAACGAGCAGTACTTC
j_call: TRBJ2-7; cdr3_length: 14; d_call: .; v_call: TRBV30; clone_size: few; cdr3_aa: CAWSLVPRKYEQYF; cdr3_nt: TGTGCCTGGAGCTTGGTACCGCGGAAATACGAGCAGTACTTC